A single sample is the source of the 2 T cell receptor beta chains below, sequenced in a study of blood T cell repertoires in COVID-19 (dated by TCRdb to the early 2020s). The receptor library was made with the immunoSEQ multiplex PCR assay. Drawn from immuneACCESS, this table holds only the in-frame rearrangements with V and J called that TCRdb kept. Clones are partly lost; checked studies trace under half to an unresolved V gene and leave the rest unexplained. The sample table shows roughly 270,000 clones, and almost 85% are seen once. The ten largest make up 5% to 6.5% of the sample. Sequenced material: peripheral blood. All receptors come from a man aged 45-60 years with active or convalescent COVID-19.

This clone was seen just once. The CDR3 spells CASSRTGLDNQPQHF. CDR3 nucleotide sequence: TGTGCCAGCAGTAGGACAGGGTTGGACAATCAGCCCCAGCATTTT. The chain is built from TRBV27 and TRBJ1-5, with 8 bases lining up with TRBD1. The CDR3 has 15 residues. V lost 5 bases to trimming and J lost 3 bases; unmatched junction nucleotides: 6. Germline CDR1 reads MNHEY; CDR2 reads SMNVEV (reference sequence).

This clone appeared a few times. The CDR3 loop is CASSQFEVYTEAFF. CDR3 nucleotides: TGTGCCAGCAGCCAGTTCGAGGTCTATACTGAAGCTTTCTTT. The V gene is TRBV3-1 (or the pseudogene TRBV3-2), the J gene TRBJ1-1; no clear D. The germline gives CDR1 LGHDT, CDR2 YNNKEL (reference sequence). CDR3 length: 14 amino acids. V lost 3 bases and J lost 5, with 13 bases in between.